This T cell receptor beta chain was obtained from a study of blood T cell repertoires in COVID-19. The CDR3 runs to 15 residues. V shed 5 bases and J 2 bases; nucleotides not matched to a gene: 9. CDR1 is SGDLS and CDR2 is YYNGEE in the germline V gene. Per the authors' pipeline: Nucleated cell number was recorded as an estimate derived from reference gene primer amplification. TCRdb's table, derived via immunoSEQ multiplex PCR, lists solely in-frame clones and lacks some. The DNA gave D and trimming, while V, J and clone size come from that table. The data hold 200,000 or so clones, with roughly nine tenths observed a single time.

The sample was peripheral blood. The clonotype originates from a woman aged 50 to 65 with acute or convalescent COVID-19. The chain combines TRBV9 with TRBJ2-5; 7 bases map to TRBD1. CDR3 nucleotide sequence: TGTGCCAGCAGTCCCCTAGGACAGGCTCAAGAGACCCAGTACTTC. This codes for CASSPLGQAQETQYF.